The rows below give T cell receptor beta chains drawn from one sample of a study of shared clonotypes between healthy human individuals. The protocol was immunoSEQ multiplex PCR, while the TCRdb copy is restricted to in-frame clones and leaves out a portion. The sample records a few million clones, over 85% being singletons. Sequencing was done on a sample of naive CD4+ T cells sorted from blood. The receptor set was obtained from a man aged 18 to 35 in good health. Both conserved end residues are part of each CDR3. A D gene is named only where the DNA matches it firmly. The size field is filled for only some rows; it gives once, few, many or a size class.

>14|.|TRBD1|TRBV7-6|TRBJ2-7
TGTGCCAGCACAATCGGACAGGGAGACTACGAGCAGTACTTC
CASTIGQGDYEQYF
>14|.|.|TRBV7-2|TRBJ1-6
TGTGCCAGCAGCTTAGGAACGGCCTATTCACCCCTCCACTTT
CASSLGTAYSPLHF
>13|.|TRBD1|TRBV5-1|TRBJ2-4
TGCGCCAGCAGCTTGGACAGGGGGGACATTCAGTACTTC
CASSLDRGDIQYF
>12|.|.|TRBV7-9|TRBJ2-4
TGTGCCAGCAGCTTAAATACAGGGCTTCAGTACTTC
CASSLNTGLQYF
>14|.|TRBD2|TRBV27|TRBJ2-7
TGTGCCAGCAGTCGTGAGGCGGGGGCCTACGAGCAGTACTTC
CASSREAGAYEQYF
>15|.|.|TRBV5-1|TRBJ2-7
TGCGCCAGCAGCTTTTCGGGTCAGGTCGCGGACGAGCAGTACTTC
CASSFSGQVADEQYF
>15|once|.|TRBV5-1|TRBJ1-2
TGCGCCAGCAGCTTGGGTGGTACAGCTAACTATGGCTACACCTTC
CASSLGGTANYGYTF
>16|once|.|TRBV4-1|TRBJ1-4
TGCGCCAGCAGCCAAGCTTCGTTGACAACTAATGAAAAACTGTTTTTT
CASSQASLTTNEKLFF
>11|.|.|TRBV25-1|TRBJ2-3
TGTGCCAGCAGATTGGGGGATACGCAGTATTTT
CASRLGDTQYF
>13|.|.|TRBV30|TRBJ1-2
TGTGCCTGGAGTGTGGACAGACTCTATGGCTACACCTTC
CAWSVDRLYGYTF
>17|.|TRBD2|TRBV5-4|TRBJ2-1
TGTGCCAGCAGTTTCCGAACTAGCGGGGGCCCCTACAATGAGCAGTTCTTC
CASSFRTSGGPYNEQFF
>14|once|TRBD1|TRBV4-1|TRBJ2-7
TGCGCCAGCAGCCTCCGGGACAGGGGAGACGAGCAGTACTTC
CASSLRDRGDEQYF
>16|.|TRBD2|TRBV2|TRBJ2-7
TGTGCCAGCAGTGAAAGAGGGCGACTAGCGGACTACGAGCAGTACTTC
CASSERGRLADYEQYF
>14|.|.|TRBV29-1|TRBJ2-5
TGCAGCGTTGTCGGCCAACGGACTGGTAGGACCCAGTACTTC
CSVVGQRTGRTQYF
>14|.|.|TRBV11-3|TRBJ2-1
TGTGCCAGCAGCTTGAGCGGGTCCGGCAATGAGCAGTTCTTC
CASSLSGSGNEQFF
>15|.|TRBD1|TRBV29-1|TRBJ2-7
TGCAGCGCTATATTTGAGGACAGGATCTCCTACGAGCAGTACTTC
CSAIFEDRISYEQYF
>17|.|TRBD1|TRBV5-1|TRBJ1-1
TGCGCCAGCAGCTCAACCTGGACAGGGGGAGAGGTGACTGAAGCTTTCTTT
CASSSTWTGGEVTEAFF
>19|.|TRBD1|TRBV5-4|TRBJ1-2
TGTGCCAGCAGCCCCAGGTCAGGGACAGGAAGGGGAGTGCTCTATGGCTACACCTTC
CASSPRSGTGRGVLYGYTF
>17|.|TRBD2|TRBV15|TRBJ2-1
TGTGCCACCAGCAGAGATCCTAGCGGGAGTAGATACAATGAGCAGTTCTTC
CATSRDPSGSRYNEQFF
>13|.|.|TRBV7-9|TRBJ1-1
TGTGCCAGCAGCAAGCAAAAGAACACTGAAGCTTTCTTT
CASSKQKNTEAFF